A single sample is the source of the 28 T cell receptor beta chains below, sequenced in a study of T cell changes during pregnancy in multiple sclerosis. The protocol was immunoSEQ multiplex PCR, while the TCRdb copy is restricted to in-frame clones and leaves out a portion. The data hold 80,000 to 130,000 clones, with almost 95% observed a single time. The specimen comprised peripheral blood, sampled before pregnancy. The receptors derive from a female donor with multiple sclerosis, enrolled in a pregnancy study.

V gene TRBV12-5 combines with J gene TRBJ1-2; D may be TRBD1 (5 bases). CDR3 size: 16 residues. Germline values: CDR1 LGHNT, CDR2 FRNRAP. Trimming cost V 0 bases and J 4 bases, with 15 bases left between them. The CDR3 nucleotides are TGTGCTAGTGGTTTGGTACCCCCCGGGAGGGGCTATGGCTACACCTTC. Translation: CASGLVPPGRGYGYTF.

This chain uses TRBV7-9 with TRBJ2-5; no clear D. The germline V gene has CDR1 SEHNR and CDR2 FQNEAQ (reference sequence). Trimming stripped 5 bases from V and 2 bases from J, with 18 bases between. This CDR3 comprises 16 residues. The CDR3 region is CASSPSRLTEQETQYF. The CDR3 DNA reads as TGTGCCAGCAGCCCCAGCCGCTTGACGGAGCAAGAGACCCAGTACTTC. Filled out from reference TRBV7-9 and TRBJ2-5, the complete variable domain reads DTGVSQNPRHKITKRGQNVTFRCDPISEHNRLYWYRQTLGQGPEFLTYFQNEAQLEKSRLLSDRFSAERPKGSFSTLEIQRTEQGDSAMYLCASSPSRLTEQETQYFGPGTRLLVL.

The chain is built from TRBV18 and TRBJ2-3; D is perhaps TRBD2 (6 bases). The CDR3 covers 20 residues. The germline gives CDR1 KGHSH, CDR2 LQKENI. V was trimmed by 3 bases and J by 3 bases, leaving 28 bases between them. CDR3: CASSPPNPRPGSRGTDTQYF. CDR3 DNA sequence: TGTGCCAGCTCACCTCCAAACCCCCGGCCAGGTAGCCGGGGGACAGATACGCAGTATTTT.

The J gene is TRBJ2-7, the V gene TRBV28, with D possibly being TRBD1 (5 bases). CDR1 MDHEN and CDR2 SYDVKM come from the germline V gene. Deletions cut 5 bases from V and 4 bases from J, with 18 bases between. The CDR3 is 15 residues long. The CDR3, as DNA: TGTGCCAGCAGTAAAATAAGGGGAAGAGCATACGAGCAGTACTTC. Translation: CASSKIRGRAYEQYF.

The chain recombines TRBV18 with TRBJ1-3; 7 bases are a match to TRBD1. The CDR3 totals 16 residues. Germline V CDR1 and CDR2: KGHSH, LQKENI. J lost 0 bases, V lost 5 bases, and 7 bases had no gene match. Here the CDR3 reads CASSAGTALSGNTIYF. CDR3 DNA sequence: TGTGCCAGCTCAGCCGGGACAGCCCTCTCTGGAAACACCATATATTTT.

This sequence joins TRBV13 and TRBJ1-2, with 9 bases identical to TRBD1. The CDR3 extends over 15 amino acids. Germline loops: CDR1 PRHDT, CDR2 FYEKMQ (reference sequence). Losses at the gene ends were 4 bases for V and 5 bases for J; bases not matched to a gene: 8. CDR3: CASSYAGTGRYGYTF. The CDR3 DNA follows: TGTGCCAGCAGCTACGCTGGGACAGGGCGGTATGGCTACACCTTC.

This chain joins TRBV4-1 and TRBJ2-3, with TRBD2 identical over 9 bases. This CDR3 is built from 16 residues. With 4 bases clipped from V and 4 bases from J, the junction kept 9 bases outside the gene matches. Per germline, CDR1 MGHRA and CDR2 YSYEKL. CDR3 coding DNA: TGCGCCAGCAGCCTTCTTAGCGGGAGAGTCTCAGATACGCAGTATTTT. Translation: CASSLLSGRVSDTQYF.

This clone was picked up one time. The rearrangement links TRBV7-9 to TRBJ1-1; D uncertain. Between the trimmed V and J ends, which lost 3 bases and 10 bases, there was a span of 9 bases. Germline assignment: CDR1 SEHNR and CDR2 FQNEAQ (reference sequence). The CDR3 is 11 residues long. CDR3: CASSFSSPAFF. As DNA, the CDR3 is TGTGCCAGCAGCTTCTCGAGTCCAGCTTTCTTT. The full variable domain, completed using reference TRBV7-9 and TRBJ1-1, is DTGVSQNPRHKITKRGQNVTFRCDPISEHNRLYWYRQTLGQGPEFLTYFQNEAQLEKSRLLSDRFSAERPKGSFSTLEIQRTEQGDSAMYLCASSFSSPAFFGQGTRLTVV.

The V gene is TRBV5-4, the J gene TRBJ2-7; TRBD2 matches 7 bases. The CDR3 is 15 amino acids. Trimming removed 0 bases from V and 4 bases from J; junction bases left unmatched: 7. Germline CDR1 and CDR2: SGHNT and YYREEE (reference sequence). For the CDR3, the DNA is TGTGCCAGCAGCTTGGGACTAGCAGGCGCGTACGAGCAGTACTTC. Protein product: CASSLGLAGAYEQYF. Looking up the rest from reference TRBV5-4 and TRBJ2-7 gives the full variable domain: ETGVTQSPTHLIKTRGQQVTLRCSSQSGHNTVSWYQQALGQGPQFIFQYYREEENGRGNFPPRFSGLQFPNYSSELNVNALELDDSALYLCASSLGLAGAYEQYFGPGTRLTVT.

The chain employs TRBV27 and TRBJ1-5; D uncertain. Trimming stripped 3 bases from V and 6 bases from J, with 12 bases between. The CDR3 has 14 amino acids. Looked up from germline, CDR1 is MNHEY and CDR2 is SMNVEV (reference sequence). CDR3: CASSFSGTGQPQHF. The CDR3 DNA reads as TGTGCCAGCAGTTTTTCGGGTACCGGTCAGCCCCAGCATTTT.

This sequence joins TRBV19 and TRBJ1-2; D is perhaps TRBD1 (6 bases). Germline V lookup: CDR1 LNHDA, CDR2 SQIVND (reference sequence). The CDR3 spans 12 residues. Trimming stripped 7 bases from V and 3 bases from J, with 9 bases between. CDR3 residues: CASKGGYYGYTF. The CDR3 DNA reads TGTGCCAGTAAAGGGGGTTACTATGGCTACACCTTC. Combining the CDR3 with reference TRBV19 and TRBJ1-2 gives the whole variable domain DGGITQSPKYLFRKEGQNVTLSCEQNLNHDAMYWYRQDPGQGLRLIYYSQIVNDFQKGDIAEGYSVSREKKESFPLTVTSAQKNPTAFYLCASKGGYYGYTFGSGTRLTVV.

The chain couples TRBV7-9 to TRBJ2-7, with D tentatively TRBD1 (5 bases). CDR1 and CDR2 from the germline V gene are SEHNR and FQNEAQ (reference sequence). V lost 4 bases and J 3 bases, leaving 10 bases between the germline ends. There are 13 residues in the CDR3. The CDR3 region is CASSSPGNYEQYF. Here the CDR3 DNA reads TGTGCCAGCAGCTCACCAGGGAACTACGAGCAGTACTTC.

The chain carries TRBV19 and TRBJ2-3; the match to TRBD2 covers 9 bases. Losses at the gene ends were 3 bases for V and 4 bases for J; bases not matched to a gene: 5. The germline CDR1 and CDR2 sequences are LNHDA and SQIVND (reference sequence). The CDR3 totals 15 residues. Here the CDR3 reads CASSMTSGHADTQYF. The CDR3 coding sequence is TGTGCCAGTAGTATGACTAGCGGTCACGCAGATACGCAGTATTTT.

This clone was seen a single time. The rearrangement joins TRBV27 to TRBJ2-2; TRBD2 aligns across 9 bases. The CDR3 sequence is 17 residues long. From germline, CDR1 is MNHEY and CDR2 SMNVEV (reference sequence). V was clipped by 2 bases and J by 2 bases; unmatched bases: 6. The CDR3 DNA reads TGTGCCAGCAGTTTAACAAGTAGCGGGAGTAACACCGGGGAGCTGTTTTTT. Its translation is CASSLTSSGSNTGELFF.

The sample holds one count of this clone. The rearrangement links TRBV27 to TRBJ1-5; maybe TRBD1 (5 bases). V lost 4 bases, J lost 6 bases, and 10 bases lay in between. Germline CDR1 is MNHEY and CDR2 is SMNVEV (reference sequence). The CDR3 is 13 amino acids. The DNA for the CDR3 is TGTGCCAGCAGTTCAGGGTTAAGTCAGCCCCAGCATTTT. Amino acid sequence: CASSSGLSQPQHF.

This chain connects TRBV28 to TRBJ2-7; TRBD1 might be the D (6 bases). The CDR3 runs to 13 residues. The V end lost 8 bases, the J end lost 7 bases, and 18 bases lay between the germline ends. CDR1 and CDR2 from the germline V gene are MDHEN and SYDVKM. The chain's CDR3 is CASRGTLLREQYF. CDR3 nucleotide sequence: TGTGCCAGCCGAGGGACACTCCTACGGGAGCAGTACTTC. Together with reference TRBV28 and TRBJ2-7, the CDR3 gives the full variable domain: DVKVTQSSRYLVKRTGEKVFLECVQDMDHENMFWYRQDPGLGLRLIYFSYDVKMKEKGDIPEGYSVSREKKERFSLILESASTNQTSMYLCASRGTLLREQYFGPGTRLTVT.

J is TRBJ1-4 and V is TRBV2; possibly TRBD1 for D (6 bases). The CDR3 covers 16 residues. V lost 6 bases and J lost 4, with 18 bases in between. Germline V gives CDR1 SNHLY, CDR2 FYNNEI. This CDR3 is CASSPRKGGGNEKLFF. DNA for the CDR3: TGTGCCAGCAGCCCCCGAAAGGGAGGGGGTAATGAAAAACTGTTTTTT.

V is TRBV5-1 and J is TRBJ1-2; 8 bases line up with TRBD1. CDR1 and CDR2 (germline): SGHRS, YFSETQ. The junction had 8 bases not matched to a gene; V was cut back by 4 bases and J by 6 bases. This CDR3 has 14 amino acids. For the CDR3, the DNA is TGCGCCAGCAGCCCGACAGGGGAAATGGATGGCTACACCTTC. This encodes CASSPTGEMDGYTF.

The chain employs TRBV29-1 and TRBJ1-1; D gene uncertain. Germline V CDR1 and CDR2: SQVTM, ANQGSEA. V was clipped by 1 base and J by 12 bases, with 12 bases between them. The CDR3 extends over 11 amino acids. Written as DNA, the CDR3 is TGCAGCGTTGAAGCCACGTCGGAGACTTTCTTT. Its translation: CSVEATSETFF.

The V and J genes are TRBV6-1 and TRBJ1-5, with 7 positions matching TRBD1. Germline V lookup: CDR1 MNHNS, CDR2 SASEGT. CDR3 length: 12 amino acids. The ends lost 6 bases at V and 7 bases at J; junction bases unmatched: 3. The CDR3 DNA follows: TGTGCCAGCAGACAGGGGAAACAGCCCCAGCATTTT. Encoded protein: CASRQGKQPQHF.

The chain couples TRBV7-3 to TRBJ1-1; 8 nucleotides match TRBD1. V was pared by 3 bases and J by 1 base, with 4 bases of the junction left unmatched. The CDR3 is 15 amino acids. Per the germline V gene, CDR1 is SGHTA and CDR2 is FQGTGA. CDR3 sequence (DNA): TGTGCCAGCAGCTTGAGCGGGACAGGGAACACTGAAGCTTTCTTT. Amino acids: CASSLSGTGNTEAFF.

The rearrangement joins TRBV10-3 to TRBJ2-7; a possible D gene is TRBD2 (5 bases). Trimming shortened V by 4 bases and J by 4 bases, and 14 bases separated the two germline ends. In germline, CDR1 is ENHRY, CDR2 SYGVKD. The CDR3 length is 14 residues. This chain's CDR3 is CAISVGPEGYEQYF. CDR3 coding DNA: TGTGCCATCAGTGTTGGGCCCGAGGGATACGAGCAGTACTTC.

This chain uses TRBV7-6 with TRBJ2-7; 7 nucleotides agree with TRBD2. The CDR3 contains 13 residues. J gave up 5 bases and V 6 bases, and 7 bases lay outside the gene matches. The germline V gene encodes CDR1 SGHVS and CDR2 FNYEAQ. CDR3 sequence: CASSPGGGDEQYF. The CDR3 DNA reads as TGTGCCAGCAGTCCTGGTGGGGGGGACGAGCAGTACTTC.

The rearrangement links TRBV11-2 to TRBJ1-2; D unresolved. V was clipped by 4 bases and J by 3 bases, with 15 bases between them. The CDR3 is 15 residues long. Germline assignment: CDR1 SGHAT and CDR2 FQNNGV. The CDR3 sequence is CASSSPIRSDYGYTF. CDR3 coding DNA: TGTGCCAGCAGCTCACCGATCCGGTCCGACTATGGCTACACCTTC.

The V gene is TRBV19, the J gene TRBJ2-1, with 10 bases fitting TRBD2. V gave up 5 bases and J gave up 15 bases; unmatched junction bases: 16. Germline V gene data show CDR1 as LNHDA and CDR2 as SQIVND (reference sequence). The CDR3 has 15 residues. The chain's CDR3 is CASSQSSGGPPKPFF. The CDR3 nucleotides are TGTGCCAGTAGTCAATCTAGCGGGGGCCCCCCAAAGCCGTTCTTC.

The chain is built from TRBV28 and TRBJ1-1; possibly TRBD1 for D (6 bases). The CDR3 is 14 amino acids. Germline CDR1 and CDR2: MDHEN and SYDVKM. Trimming stripped 6 bases from V and 3 bases from J, with 14 bases between. The CDR3 reads CASSPLQGDTEAFF. CDR3 sequence (DNA): TGTGCCAGCAGCCCCCTACAGGGTGACACTGAAGCTTTCTTT.

This clone was seen a handful of times. The gene calls are TRBV7-2 and TRBJ2-1, with TRBD2 as a possible D gene (5 bases). Looked up from germline, CDR1 is SGHTA and CDR2 is FQGNSA. This CDR3 is 13 amino acids long. Trimming pared 4 bases from V and 4 bases from J, leaving 8 bases between. CDR3 protein: CASSSQRYNEQFF. The DNA of the CDR3 is TGTGCCAGCAGCTCTCAGCGGTACAATGAGCAGTTCTTC.

J is TRBJ2-7 and V is TRBV10-3, with D possibly matching TRBD2 (5 bases). The V gene's germline CDR1 is ENHRY and CDR2 SYGVKD. The V gene lost 6 bases and the J gene lost 2 bases, with 11 bases spanning the gap. The CDR3 runs to 13 residues. CDR3 nucleotide sequence: TGTGCCATCAGCAACGGGAAAACCTACGAGCAGTACTTC. The encoded protein is CAISNGKTYEQYF.